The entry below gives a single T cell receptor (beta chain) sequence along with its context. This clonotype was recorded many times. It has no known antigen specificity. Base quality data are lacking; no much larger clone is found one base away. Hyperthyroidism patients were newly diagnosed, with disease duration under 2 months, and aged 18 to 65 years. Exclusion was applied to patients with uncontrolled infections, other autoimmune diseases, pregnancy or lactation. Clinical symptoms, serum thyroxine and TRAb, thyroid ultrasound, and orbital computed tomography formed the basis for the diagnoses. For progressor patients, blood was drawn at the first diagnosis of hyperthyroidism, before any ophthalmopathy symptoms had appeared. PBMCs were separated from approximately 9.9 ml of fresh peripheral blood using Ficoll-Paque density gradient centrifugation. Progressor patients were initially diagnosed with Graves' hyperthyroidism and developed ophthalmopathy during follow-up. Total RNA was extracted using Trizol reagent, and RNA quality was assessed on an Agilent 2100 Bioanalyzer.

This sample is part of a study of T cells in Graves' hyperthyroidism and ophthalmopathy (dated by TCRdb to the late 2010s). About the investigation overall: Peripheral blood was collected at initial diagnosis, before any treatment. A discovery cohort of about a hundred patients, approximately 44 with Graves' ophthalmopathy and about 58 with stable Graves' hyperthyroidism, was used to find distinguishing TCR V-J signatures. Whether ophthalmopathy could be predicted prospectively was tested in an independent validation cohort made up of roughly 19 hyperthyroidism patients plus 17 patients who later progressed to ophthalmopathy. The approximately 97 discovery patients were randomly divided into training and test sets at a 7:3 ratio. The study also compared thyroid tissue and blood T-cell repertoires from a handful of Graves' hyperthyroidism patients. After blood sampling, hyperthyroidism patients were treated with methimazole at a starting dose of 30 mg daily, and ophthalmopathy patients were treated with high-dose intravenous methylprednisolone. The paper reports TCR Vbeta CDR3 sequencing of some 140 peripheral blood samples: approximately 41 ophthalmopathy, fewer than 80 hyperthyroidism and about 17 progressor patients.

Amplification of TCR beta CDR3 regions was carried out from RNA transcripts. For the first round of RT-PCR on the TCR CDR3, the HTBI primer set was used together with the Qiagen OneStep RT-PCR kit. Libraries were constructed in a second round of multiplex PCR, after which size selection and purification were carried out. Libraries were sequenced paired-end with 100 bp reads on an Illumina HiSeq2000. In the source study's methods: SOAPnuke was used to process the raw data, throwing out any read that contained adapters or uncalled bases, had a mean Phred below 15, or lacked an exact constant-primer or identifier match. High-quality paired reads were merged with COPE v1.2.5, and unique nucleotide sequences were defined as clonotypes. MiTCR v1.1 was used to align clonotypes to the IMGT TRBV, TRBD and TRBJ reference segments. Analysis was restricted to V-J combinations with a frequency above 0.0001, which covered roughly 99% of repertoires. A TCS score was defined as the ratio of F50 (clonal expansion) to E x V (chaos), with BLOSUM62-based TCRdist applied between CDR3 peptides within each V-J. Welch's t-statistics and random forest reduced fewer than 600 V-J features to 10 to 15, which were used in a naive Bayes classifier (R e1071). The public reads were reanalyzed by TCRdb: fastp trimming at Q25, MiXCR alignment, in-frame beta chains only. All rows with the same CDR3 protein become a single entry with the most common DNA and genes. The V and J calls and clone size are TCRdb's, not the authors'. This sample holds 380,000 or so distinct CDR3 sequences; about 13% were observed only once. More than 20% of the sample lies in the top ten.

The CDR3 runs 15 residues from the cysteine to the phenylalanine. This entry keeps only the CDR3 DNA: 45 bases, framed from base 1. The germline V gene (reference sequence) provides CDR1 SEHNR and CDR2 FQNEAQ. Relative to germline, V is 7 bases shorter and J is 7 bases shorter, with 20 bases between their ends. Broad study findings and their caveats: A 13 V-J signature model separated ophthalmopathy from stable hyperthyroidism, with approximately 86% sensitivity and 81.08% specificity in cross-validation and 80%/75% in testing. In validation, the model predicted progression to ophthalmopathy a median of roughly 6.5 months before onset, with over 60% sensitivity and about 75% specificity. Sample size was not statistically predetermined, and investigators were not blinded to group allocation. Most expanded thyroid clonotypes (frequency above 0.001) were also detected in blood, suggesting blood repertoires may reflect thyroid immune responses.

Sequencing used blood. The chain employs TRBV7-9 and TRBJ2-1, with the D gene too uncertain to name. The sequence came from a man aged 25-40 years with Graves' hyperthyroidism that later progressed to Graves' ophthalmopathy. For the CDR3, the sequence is CASTTGWLPWNEQFF. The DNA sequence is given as TGTGCCAGCACCACCGGTTGGCTACCCTGGAATGAGCAGTTCTTC. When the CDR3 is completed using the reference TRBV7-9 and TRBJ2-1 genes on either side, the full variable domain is DTGVSQNPRHKITKRGQNVTFRCDPISEHNRLYWYRQTLGQGPEFLTYFQNEAQLEKSRLLSDRFSAERPKGSFSTLEIQRTEQGDSAMYLCASTTGWLPWNEQFFGPGTRLTVL.